This TCR beta chain is from a study of blood T cells in healthy people across ages (dated by TCRdb to about 2015). Looking at the study overall: Template switching captured roughly one uniquely barcoded TCR beta cDNA molecule per two T cells in model experiments. Age-related changes in TCR beta repertoire diversity were measured in the study by deep sequencing normalized with unique cDNA molecular identifiers. Donors were grouped into four age groups: young (average approximately 15 years), middle-aged (approximately 41), aged (around 66) and long-lived (roughly 80). Two additional independent replicas of 1 million unique cDNA reads from the same blood draw were analyzed for two donors (one aged 18 to 29 and one aged 80 or older). Study-wide findings and limitations: Compared with the aged group, more naive CD4+ T cells, fewer expanded clones and increased TCR diversity were shown by the long-lived group, suggesting age selection. Observed TCR beta diversity correlated strongly with the percentage of naive T cells measured by flow cytometry. Estimates of total diversity based on one million sequenced T cells were considered lower bounds and underestimates. Donor CMV infection status was unknown, potentially confounding age-related changes in expanded clonotypes. Conclusive comparison of naive and antigen-experienced compartments was prevented by the profiling of bulk unsorted PBMCs. As age increased, observed TCR beta diversity per million T cells dropped in a roughly linear way, and a significant reduction was already evident by age about 40.

According to the germline V gene, CDR1 reads SGHTA and CDR2 reads FQGTGA. After removal of 5 bases from V and 7 bases from J, the junction retains 9 bases not matched to a gene. The CDR3 sequence holds 15 residues, the cysteine and phenylalanine included. CDR3 DNA is the only sequence kept; it has 45 bases, read in frame from the first base. This clonotype occurred a few times. Its recognized antigen is unknown. Base-call qualities are not available, and no considerably larger clone is one nucleotide away. Library creation used 5' RACE. Sequencing used an Illumina HiSeq 2500. A second PCR of about 6 to 11 cycles was performed with a sample-barcoded 5' primer and a J-beta primer mix. Each TCR beta cDNA molecule received a unique molecular identifier from a template-switch 5' adaptor carrying 12 random nucleotides. At least 2.5 million CDR3-containing paired-end reads were obtained from each sample. The Mint cDNA synthesis kit, primed by a TRBC-specific oligonucleotide, was used to synthesize first-strand cDNA from all RNA. All cDNA was treated with uracil-DNA glycosylase and then went through a first 18-cycle PCR with the universal primers M1SS and BC2_uni_R. In the original analysis: For normalization, 1 million high-quality reads were randomly selected from each sample, with every read carrying a distinct molecular identifier. Instead of being binned into consensus sequences, reads with shared molecular identifiers were discarded. MiTCR, set to a Q25 quality threshold and the strictest error-elimination algorithm, was used for CDR3 identification, clonotype clustering and error correction. Lower-bound total TCR beta diversity was estimated with a nonparametric unseen species model using Euler transformation. TCRdb trimmed the raw reads at Q25, called clones with MiXCR and kept productive beta chains. Entries are consolidated by CDR3 protein sequence, retaining the most common genes and DNA. The authors' filters were not applied to this entry. The sample yields around 1,000,000 distinct CDR3 sequences; almost 25% were counted once. Approximately 0.7% of the sample lies in the top ten.

The 39 donors, aged roughly 6 to 95 years, were systemically healthy Caucasian individuals from Russia. Each donor gave about 9.7 milliliters of peripheral blood, drawn into EDTA-treated Vacutainer tubes. Ficoll-Paque density-gradient centrifugation was used to isolate PBMCs, with at least 6.5 million per sample. Trizol reagent was used to extract total RNA from PBMCs, with at least 6 micrograms per sample. Naive CD45RAhigh/CD27high T cell percentages were measured by flow cytometry on a PBMC aliquot from every donor. This sample also appeared in a second study, on T cells of mothers and their children. From the second report: Nine systemically healthy Caucasian individuals served as donors, namely three mothers together with their six children. cDNA synthesis used all of the extracted RNA, with around 1.4 ug of RNA in each 15 ul reaction. In the second PCR, the M1S primer added sample barcodes and 2-4 random nucleotides. Over 9.5 million TCR beta CDR3 reads were obtained for each mother, and 2.5 million to 3 million reads were obtained for each child. Thymic selection shapes the output of TCR recombination in a similar way in related and unrelated pairs, and inherited differences have a minor effect. Related mother-child pairs always showed normalized repertoire overlap that was slightly higher than in unrelated mother-child pairs, though the difference was never significant. No persistent microchimeric T cell clones were found, with a detection sensitivity of approximately 95 clones per million clonotypes. The study used deep NGS to compare TCR beta repertoires of mothers and children, seeking features distinguishing related mother-child pairs from unrelated individuals. The mean age was 40 +/- 4 years for the mothers and approximately 11 +/- 4 years for the children. Libraries were sequenced on Illumina HiSeq 2000 with 100+100 nt paired-end reads after adapter ligation with NEBNext reagents. To prevent cross-contamination, the mother and child libraries were prepared a month apart and were sequenced in separate runs. For each donor, somewhere between about 450,000 and 2,100,000 distinct TCR beta clonotypes were identified. Naive TCR beta clonotypes were estimated from low-frequency clonotypes matched to each donor's FACS-determined naive share, without sorting.

Sequencing used blood. The chain is encoded by TRBV7-3 joined to TRBJ2-1, with 9 bases matching TRBD2. The receptor was isolated from a girl aged 2 to 9 in good health. The CDR3: CASSPGSGGGNEQFF. Here is the DNA: TGTGCCAGCAGCCCCGGTAGCGGGGGAGGAAATGAGCAGTTCTTC.